Presented here are 22 T cell receptor beta chains from one specimen sequenced in a study of pediatric ulcerative colitis. The data were produced by immunoSEQ multiplex PCR, yet TCRdb's version contains in-frame clones alone and is incomplete. The table has approximately 30,000 clones, approximately 78% seen once. Sequencing was performed on blood. The receptors were gathered from a boy aged 5-17 years with severe ulcerative colitis.

V usage is TRBV7-9 and J usage is TRBJ2-3; D gene unclear. Trimming pared 1 base from V and 7 bases from J, leaving 6 bases between. Germline V gene lookup returns CDR1 SEHNR and CDR2 FQNEAQ (reference sequence). The CDR3 covers 12 residues. As DNA, the CDR3 is TGTGCCAGCAGCTTAGTAGGGAATACGCAGTATTTT. Protein sequence: CASSLVGNTQYF.

CDR3 coding DNA: TGTGCCTGGTCTAGAGGGAGCTCCTACGAGCAGTACTTC. Protein: CAWSRGSSYEQYF. The chain employs TRBV30 and TRBJ2-7, with a possible D match to TRBD2 (5 bases). The CDR3 consists of 13 residues. The ends were cut back, 5 bases at V and 0 bases at J, with 11 bases in the middle. Germline V CDR1 and CDR2: GTSNPN, SVGIG (reference sequence).

The CDR3 bases are TGTGCCAGCAGTTATTACCCGGGACAGATGAACACTGAAGCTTTCTTT. This encodes CASSYYPGQMNTEAFF. V usage is TRBV6-5 and J usage is TRBJ1-1; the match to TRBD1 covers 7 bases. This CDR3 spans 16 amino acids. The germline V gene encodes CDR1 MNHEY and CDR2 SVGAGI. The V segment lost 3 bases and the J segment 0 bases; nucleotides outside the gene matches: 7.

The V gene is TRBV2, the J gene TRBJ2-5; D remains unclear. The CDR3 consists of 14 residues. V lost 5 bases to trimming and J lost 1 base, with 11 bases between them. The V gene's germline CDR1 is SNHLY and CDR2 FYNNEI. CDR3 loop: CASSPEVFQETQYF. In DNA, the CDR3 is TGTGCCAGCAGTCCTGAGGTTTTCCAAGAGACCCAGTACTTC.

The chain combines TRBV11-3 with TRBJ2-7, with 10 positions matching TRBD1. Germline CDR1 SGHNT, CDR2 YENEEA. This CDR3 has 15 residues. J lost 2 bases, V lost 3 bases, and 4 bases had no gene match. As DNA, the CDR3 is TGTGCCAGCAGCTTGTGGACAGGGGGTACCTACGAGCAGTACTTC. Encoded protein: CASSLWTGGTYEQYF. The entire variable domain, with the rest obtained from reference TRBV11-3 and TRBJ2-7, is as follows: EAGVVQSPRYKIIEKKQPVAFWCNPISGHNTLYWYLQNLGQGPELLIRYENEEAVDDSQLPKDRFSAERLKGVDSTLKIQPAELGDSAVYLCASSLWTGGTYEQYFGPGTRLTVT.

The genes are TRBV5-1 and TRBJ1-2; 8 bases are shared with TRBD1. The V segment lost 4 bases and the J segment 4 bases; nucleotides outside the gene matches: 18. CDR3 length: 18 residues. Germline V CDR1 and CDR2: SGHRS, YFSETQ. The DNA for the CDR3 is TGCGCCAGCAGCCCCGGACAGGGATCAGTCCGATTACGCTATGGCTACACCTTC. This codes for CASSPGQGSVRLRYGYTF.

The chain joins TRBV4-3 to TRBJ1-4; D may be TRBD1 (6 bases). Germline CDR1 is LGHNA and CDR2 is YSLEER. Deletions cut 4 bases from V and 6 bases from J, with 15 bases between. The CDR3 sequence is 15 residues long. CDR3 nucleotide sequence: TGCGCCAGCAGCCTTACCGGACAGTTAGATGAAAAACTGTTTTTT. Amino acid sequence: CASSLTGQLDEKLFF.

The chain combines TRBV29-1 with TRBJ1-1; no definite D call. V was pared by 1 base and J by 2 bases, with 11 bases between. Germline CDR1 and CDR2: SQVTM and ANQGSEA. There are 14 residues in the CDR3. CDR3: CSVEGVFGNTEAFF. The CDR3 region has the DNA TGCAGCGTTGAAGGGGTGTTTGGAAACACTGAAGCTTTCTTT.

This chain uses TRBV5-1 with TRBJ2-5; no definite D call. Germline CDR1 and CDR2: SGHRS and YFSETQ. The CDR3 has 11 amino acids. Trimming cost V 6 bases and J 1 base, with 4 bases left between them. CDR3 region: CASTIQETQYF. The CDR3 DNA sequence: TGCGCCAGCACCATCCAAGAGACCCAGTACTTC.

The V gene is TRBV12-5, the J gene TRBJ1-1, with D possibly matching TRBD1 (6 bases). This CDR3 spans 13 amino acids. Germline V CDR1 and CDR2: LGHNT, FRNRAP. Trimming pared 6 bases from V and 2 bases from J, leaving 10 bases between. The chain's CDR3 is CASGRGGNTEAFF. CDR3 nucleotide sequence: TGTGCTAGTGGCAGAGGGGGTAACACTGAAGCTTTCTTT.

This chain uses TRBV19 with TRBJ1-2; possible D gene TRBD1, 5 bases. Germline V gene sequence: CDR1 LNHDA, CDR2 SQIVND (reference sequence). Trimming pared 7 bases from V and 4 bases from J, leaving 22 bases between. The CDR3 runs to 16 residues. The DNA for the CDR3 is TGTGCCAGTACCTCCCTTCTTACGTCGGGGGGCTATGGCTACACCTTC. Translating gives CASTSLLTSGGYGYTF.

The chain is built from TRBV5-1 and TRBJ2-1, with 7 bases identical to TRBD2. V was pared by 4 bases and J by 9 bases, with 10 bases of the junction left unmatched. The CDR3 has 14 residues. From germline, CDR1 is SGHRS and CDR2 YFSETQ. In nucleotides, the CDR3 is TGCGCCAGCAGCCTTGGGACGGGGGGAGGTGAGCAGTTCTTC. As protein: CASSLGTGGGEQFF.

The CDR3 is CASSIGSPYLTGTGNTIYF. The CDR3 DNA reads as TGTGCCAGTAGTATCGGCTCGCCTTATCTGACAGGGACGGGAAACACCATATATTTT. This sequence joins TRBV19 and TRBJ1-3, with 7 nucleotides matching TRBD1. CDR1 and CDR2 (germline): LNHDA, SQIVND (reference sequence). The CDR3 runs 19 residues. Trimming removed 3 bases from V and 4 bases from J; junction bases left unmatched: 18.

The rearrangement links TRBV6-5 to TRBJ2-7; D possibly matches TRBD1 or TRBD2 (5 bases each). The CDR3 sequence is 13 residues long. V was pared by 6 bases and J by 6 bases, with 15 bases between. CDR1 is MNHEY and CDR2 is SVGAGI in the germline V gene. CDR3: CASRRDLGTEQYF. The CDR3 DNA reads TGTGCCAGCAGGAGGGACCTTGGAACCGAGCAGTACTTC.

The sample holds one count of this clone. This rearrangement joins TRBV7-9 to TRBJ2-6; 8 bases map to TRBD1. The CDR3 sequence is 17 residues long. Germline CDR1 reads SEHNR; CDR2 reads FQNEAQ (reference sequence). Losses at the gene ends were 1 base for V and 2 bases for J; bases not matched to a gene: 4. The CDR3 DNA reads TGTGCCAGCAGCTTAGTCACAGGGGGTGCTGGGGCCAACGTCCTGACTTTC. Its translation is CASSLVTGGAGANVLTF.

V gene TRBV19 combines with J gene TRBJ2-5; tentatively, D is TRBD2 (6 bases). CDR3 length: 15 residues. V lost 3 bases, J lost 2 bases, and 13 bases lay in between. Germline CDR1 and CDR2: LNHDA and SQIVND (reference sequence). DNA of the CDR3: TGTGCCAGTAGTATGCTACCGGGACTGCAAGAGACCCAGTACTTC. This gives the protein CASSMLPGLQETQYF.

V and J are TRBV6-6 and TRBJ2-7; 8 bases agree with TRBD1. The V gene's germline CDR1 is MNHNY and CDR2 SVGAGI (reference sequence). V lost 6 bases and J lost 7; bases outside the gene matches: 8. The CDR3 extends over 13 amino acids. The CDR3 coding sequence is TGTGCCAGCAGCTCCGGGACAGGCCTAGAGCAGTACTTC. It translates to CASSSGTGLEQYF.

The chain combines TRBV5-1 with TRBJ1-2, with D possibly being TRBD1 (5 bases). The V gene's germline CDR1 is SGHRS and CDR2 YFSETQ. There are 12 residues in the CDR3. The V and J ends lost 4 bases and 8 bases respectively, with 12 bases between them. This CDR3 is CASSDSGRGYTF. CDR3 DNA: TGCGCCAGCAGCGACAGCGGACGCGGCTACACCTTC.

The chain recombines TRBV6-6 with TRBJ2-3; 9 bases map to TRBD2. The CDR3 totals 14 residues. Trimming took 6 bases from V and 7 from J; bases not matched to a gene: 8. Germline V gives CDR1 MNHNY, CDR2 SVGAGI (reference sequence). The CDR3 protein is CASRNSGGRNTQYF. In DNA form, the CDR3 reads TGTGCCAGCAGGAATAGCGGGGGACGGAATACGCAGTATTTT.

The J gene is TRBJ1-1, the V gene TRBV11-1, with D hard to call. Between the trimmed V and J ends, which lost 2 bases and 3 bases, there was a span of 7 bases. The CDR3 contains 13 residues. CDR1 is SGHAT and CDR2 is FQDESV in the germline V gene (reference sequence). DNA of the CDR3: TGTGCCAGCAGCTTAACGTCGGACACTGAAGCTTTCTTT. Amino acid sequence: CASSLTSDTEAFF.

This clone was recorded only once. The chain recombines TRBV5-4 with TRBJ1-2; D is perhaps TRBD1 (6 bases). V lost 4 bases, J lost 5 bases, and 21 bases lay in between. The CDR3 length is 16 residues. Germline CDR1 reads SGHNT; CDR2 reads YYREEE (reference sequence). The CDR3 nucleotides are TGTGCCAGCAGCAAGGGGGTTGATGTACAGACATATGGCTACACCTTC. Amino acid sequence: CASSKGVDVQTYGYTF.

The rearrangement uses TRBV28 and TRBJ2-5; 11 bases match TRBD2. The end of the DNA fits TRBJ2-7 better, so the J call may be wrong. The CDR3 is 15 amino acids. Germline CDR1 and CDR2: MDHEN and SYDVKM. The CDR3 loop is CASRGLAESSYEQYF. For the CDR3, the DNA is TGTGCCAGCAGGGGACTAGCGGAAAGCTCCTACGAGCAGTACTTC.